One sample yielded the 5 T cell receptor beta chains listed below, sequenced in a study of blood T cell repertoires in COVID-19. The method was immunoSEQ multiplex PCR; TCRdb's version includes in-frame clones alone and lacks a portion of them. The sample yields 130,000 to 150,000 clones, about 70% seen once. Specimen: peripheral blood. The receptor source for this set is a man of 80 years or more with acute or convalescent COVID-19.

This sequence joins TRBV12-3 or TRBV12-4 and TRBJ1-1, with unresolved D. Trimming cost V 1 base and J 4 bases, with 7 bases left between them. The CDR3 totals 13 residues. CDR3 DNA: TGTGCCAGCAGTTTAGGGCGGGGCACTGAAGCTTTCTTT. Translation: CASSLGRGTEAFF.

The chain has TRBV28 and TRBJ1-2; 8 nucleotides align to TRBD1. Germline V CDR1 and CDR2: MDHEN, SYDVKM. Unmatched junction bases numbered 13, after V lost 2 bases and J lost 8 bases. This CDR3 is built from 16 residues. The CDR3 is CASSLRSAGTGGGYTF. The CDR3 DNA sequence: TGTGCCAGCAGTTTACGATCGGCCGGGACAGGTGGAGGCTACACCTTC.

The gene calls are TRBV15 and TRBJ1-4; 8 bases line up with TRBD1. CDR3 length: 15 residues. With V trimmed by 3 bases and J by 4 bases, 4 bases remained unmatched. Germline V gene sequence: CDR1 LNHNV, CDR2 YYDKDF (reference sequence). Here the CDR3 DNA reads TGTGCCACCAGCAGGGACAGGGCTAATAATGAAAAACTGTTTTTT. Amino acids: CATSRDRANNEKLFF.

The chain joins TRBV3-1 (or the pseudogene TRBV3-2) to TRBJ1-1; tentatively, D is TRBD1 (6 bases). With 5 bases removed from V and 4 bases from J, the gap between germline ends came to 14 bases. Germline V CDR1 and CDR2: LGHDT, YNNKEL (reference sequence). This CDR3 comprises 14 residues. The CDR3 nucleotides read TGTGCCAGCAGCTACGACAGGAGGAGCACTGAAGCTTTCTTT. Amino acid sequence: CASSYDRRSTEAFF.

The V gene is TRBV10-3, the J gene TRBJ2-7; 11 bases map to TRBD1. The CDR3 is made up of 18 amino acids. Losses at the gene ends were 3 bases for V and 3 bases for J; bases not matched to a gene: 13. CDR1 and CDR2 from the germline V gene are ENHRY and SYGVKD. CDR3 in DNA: TGTGCCATCAGTGACGTTCTAAAAACGGGACAGGGGGACTACGAGCAGTACTTC. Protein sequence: CAISDVLKTGQGDYEQYF.